The rows below give T cell receptor beta chains drawn from one sample of a study of cytotoxic CD8 clonotypes in ibrutinib-treated CLL. Repertoires were generated with immunoSEQ multiplex PCR, while TCRdb's copy carries only in-frame clones and drops some. The sample lists approximately 50,000 clones, around 52% occurring once. Sequenced here: PBMCs, sampled at disease progression, from a patient treated with ibrutinib. The receptors originated from a human donor with chronic lymphocytic leukemia. CDR3s include the opening cysteine and the closing phenylalanine or tryptophan.

TRBV7-9,TRBJ2-1,CASRTQGYEQFF
TRBV6-5,TRBJ2-1,CASRSDRGHYNEQFF
TRBV27,TRBJ2-7,CASTPYGGEDEQYF
TRBV2,TRBJ1-1,CASSEFLGVDIEAFF
TRBV6-5,TRBJ2-7,CASSTGGDGYEQYF
TRBV10-3,TRBJ2-1,CAISRAPGQGHNEQFF
TRBV29-1,TRBJ2-1,CSVGVTQYNEQFF
TRBV2,TRBJ2-5,CASKKSEGPETQYF
TRBV4-1,TRBJ1-5,CASSQVGPRTPQHF
TRBV4-1,TRBJ1-5,CASSQDGGIGNQPQHF
TRBV2,TRBJ1-2,CASRMGTDYGYTF
TRBV30,TRBJ1-6,CAWRLGTGGSYNSPLHF
TRBV9,TRBJ1-5,CASSVAVGGRSKDSNQPQHF
TRBV28,TRBJ1-2,CASSLGDRGYTF
TRBV11-1,TRBJ1-2,CASSLGWNYGYTF
TRBV5-1,TRBJ2-7,CASSSQQVSSEQYF
TRBV13,TRBJ2-1,CASSYRGAYNEQFF